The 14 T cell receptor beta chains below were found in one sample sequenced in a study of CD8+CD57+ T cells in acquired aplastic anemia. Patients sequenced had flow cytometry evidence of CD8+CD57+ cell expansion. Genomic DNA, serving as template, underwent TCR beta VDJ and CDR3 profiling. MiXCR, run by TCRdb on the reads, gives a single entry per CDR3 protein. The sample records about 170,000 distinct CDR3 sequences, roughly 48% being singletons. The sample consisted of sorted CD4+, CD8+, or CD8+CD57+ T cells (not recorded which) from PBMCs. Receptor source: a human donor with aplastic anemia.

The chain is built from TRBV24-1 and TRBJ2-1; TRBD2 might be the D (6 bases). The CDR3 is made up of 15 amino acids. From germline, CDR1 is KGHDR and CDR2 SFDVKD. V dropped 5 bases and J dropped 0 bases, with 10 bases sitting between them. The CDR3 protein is CATSGEVSSYNEQFF. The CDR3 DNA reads TGTGCCACCAGTGGGGAGGTGAGCTCCTACAATGAGCAGTTCTTC.

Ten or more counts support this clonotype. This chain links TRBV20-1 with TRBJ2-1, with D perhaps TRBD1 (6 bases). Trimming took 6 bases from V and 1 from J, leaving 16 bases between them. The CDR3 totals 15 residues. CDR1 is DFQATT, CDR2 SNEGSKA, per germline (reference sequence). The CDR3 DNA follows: TGCAGTGCAAACTCCAGGGGTAGTTCCTACAATGAGCAGTTCTTC. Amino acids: CSANSRGSSYNEQFF.

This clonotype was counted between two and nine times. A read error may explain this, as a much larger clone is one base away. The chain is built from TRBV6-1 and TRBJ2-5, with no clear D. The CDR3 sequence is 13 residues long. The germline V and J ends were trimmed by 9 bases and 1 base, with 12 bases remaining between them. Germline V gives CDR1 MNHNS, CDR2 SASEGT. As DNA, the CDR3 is TGTGCCAGAAGCTCTTTGGCCCAAGAGACCCAGTACTTC. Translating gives CARSSLAQETQYF.

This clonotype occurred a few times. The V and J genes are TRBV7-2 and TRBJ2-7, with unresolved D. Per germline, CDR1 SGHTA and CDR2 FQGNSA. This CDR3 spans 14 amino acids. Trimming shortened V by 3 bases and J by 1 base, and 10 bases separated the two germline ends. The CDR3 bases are TGTGCCAGCAGCTTTGCGGTAGGGTCCTACGAGCAGTACTTC. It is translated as CASSFAVGSYEQYF.

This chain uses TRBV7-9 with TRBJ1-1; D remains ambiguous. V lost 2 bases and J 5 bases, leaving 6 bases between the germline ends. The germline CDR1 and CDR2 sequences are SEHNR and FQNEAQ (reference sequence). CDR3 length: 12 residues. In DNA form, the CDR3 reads TGTGCCAGCAGCTTAATACAGACTGAAGCTTTCTTT. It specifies CASSLIQTEAFF. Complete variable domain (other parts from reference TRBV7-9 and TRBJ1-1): DTGVSQNPRHKITKRGQNVTFRCDPISEHNRLYWYRQTLGQGPEFLTYFQNEAQLEKSRLLSDRFSAERPKGSFSTLEIQRTEQGDSAMYLCASSLIQTEAFFGQGTRLTVV.

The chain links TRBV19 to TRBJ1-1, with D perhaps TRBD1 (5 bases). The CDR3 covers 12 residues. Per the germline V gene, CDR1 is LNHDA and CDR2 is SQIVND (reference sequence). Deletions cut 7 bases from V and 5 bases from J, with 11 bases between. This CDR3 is CASTRGYTEAFF. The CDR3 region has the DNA TGTGCCAGTACTCGGGGGTATACTGAAGCTTTCTTT.

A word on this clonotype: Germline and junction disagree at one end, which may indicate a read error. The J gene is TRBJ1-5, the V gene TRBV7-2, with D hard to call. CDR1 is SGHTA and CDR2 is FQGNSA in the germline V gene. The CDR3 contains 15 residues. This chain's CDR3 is CASSLGSRSNQPQHF. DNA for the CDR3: TGCGCCAGCAGCTTAGGGTCGAGGTCCAATCAGCCCCAGCATTTT.

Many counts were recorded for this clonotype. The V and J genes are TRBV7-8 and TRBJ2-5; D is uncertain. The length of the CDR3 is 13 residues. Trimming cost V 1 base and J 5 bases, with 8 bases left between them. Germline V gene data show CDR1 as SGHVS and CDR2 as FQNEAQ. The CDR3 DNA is TGTGCCAGCAGCTTAGGGGTGCGGGAGACCCAGTACTTC. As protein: CASSLGVRETQYF.

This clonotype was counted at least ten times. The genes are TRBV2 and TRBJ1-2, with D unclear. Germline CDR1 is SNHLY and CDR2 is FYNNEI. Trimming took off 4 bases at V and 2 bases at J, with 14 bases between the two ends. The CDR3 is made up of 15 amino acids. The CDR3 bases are TGTGCCAGCAGTGTAATAGTCGCGACAAACTATGGCTACACCTTC. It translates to CASSVIVATNYGYTF.

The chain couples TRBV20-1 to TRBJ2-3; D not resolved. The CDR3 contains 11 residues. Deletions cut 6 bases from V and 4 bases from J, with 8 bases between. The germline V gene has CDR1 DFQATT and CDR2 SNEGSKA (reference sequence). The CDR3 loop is CSALVPDTQYF. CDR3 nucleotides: TGCAGTGCATTGGTACCAGATACGCAGTATTTT.

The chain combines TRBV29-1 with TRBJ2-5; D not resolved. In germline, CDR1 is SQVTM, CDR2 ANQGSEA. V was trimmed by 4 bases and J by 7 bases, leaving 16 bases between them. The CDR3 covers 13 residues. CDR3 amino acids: CSVVPGSTGTQYF. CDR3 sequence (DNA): TGCAGCGTTGTTCCTGGTTCGACGGGGACCCAGTACTTC.

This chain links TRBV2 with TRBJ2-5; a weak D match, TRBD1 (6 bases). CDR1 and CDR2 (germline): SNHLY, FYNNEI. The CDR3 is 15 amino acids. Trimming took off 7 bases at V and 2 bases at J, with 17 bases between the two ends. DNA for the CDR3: TGTGCCAGCAAGTCCCAGGGGCTTCCACAAGAGACCCAGTACTTC. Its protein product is CASKSQGLPQETQYF.

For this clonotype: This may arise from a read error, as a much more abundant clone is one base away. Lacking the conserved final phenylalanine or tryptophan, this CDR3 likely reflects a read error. The CDR3 here is CASSFFGGYGYTL. CDR3 bases: TGTGCCAGCAGTTTTTTCGGAGGGTATGGCTACACCCTC. The gene calls are TRBV12-3 or TRBV12-4 and TRBJ1-2; the D is unclear. The CDR3 loop spans 13 amino acids. V was clipped by 3 bases and J by 5 bases, with 10 bases between them.

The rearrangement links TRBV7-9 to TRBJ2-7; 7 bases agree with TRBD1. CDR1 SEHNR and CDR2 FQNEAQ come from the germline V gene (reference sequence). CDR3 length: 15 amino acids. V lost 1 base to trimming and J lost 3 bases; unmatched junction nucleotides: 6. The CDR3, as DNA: TGTGCCAGCAGCTTAGGCCAGGGGGACCTCTACGAGCAGTACTTC. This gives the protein CASSLGQGDLYEQYF.